These 14 T cell receptor beta chains came from one sample sequenced in a study of cytomegalovirus exposure and HLA in healthy donors. Primers: 60 Vbeta forward and 13 Jbeta reverse. Some clones are missing from TCRdb's copy, which holds only in-frame ones; the method was immunoSEQ multiplex PCR. Here the sample spans roughly 160,000 clones, roughly 84% being singletons. The material sequenced was PBMCs. The receptors derive from a man aged 25-45 years in good health and CMV-seronegative.

The V call is TRBV10-1, the J call TRBJ1-2; possible D gene TRBD1, 6 bases. The CDR3 is 13 amino acids. V lost 5 bases to trimming and J lost 2 bases, with 9 bases between them. In germline, CDR1 is WNHNN, CDR2 SYGVQD (reference sequence). The CDR3: CASSPRGNYGYTF. The CDR3 DNA reads TGCGCCAGCAGTCCCAGGGGAAACTATGGCTACACCTTC.

The chain is built from TRBV12-5 and TRBJ2-7, with a possible D match to TRBD1 (5 bases). Trimming removed 6 bases from V and 2 bases from J, with 11 bases in between. Germline CDR1 and CDR2: LGHNT and FRNRAP. This CDR3 comprises 13 residues. The CDR3 loop reads CASGAGLTYEQYF. DNA for the CDR3: TGTGCTAGTGGGGCAGGGCTAACCTACGAGCAGTACTTC. Drawing the rest from reference TRBV12-5 and TRBJ2-7, the complete variable domain is DARVTQTPRHKVTEMGQEVTMRCQPILGHNTVFWYRQTMMQGLELLAYFRNRAPLDDSGMPKDRFSAEMPDATLATLKIQPSEPRDSAVYFCASGAGLTYEQYFGPGTRLTVT.

The chain carries TRBV10-3 and TRBJ2-2; 7 nucleotides agree with TRBD2. There are 13 residues in the CDR3. Germline CDR1 and CDR2: ENHRY and SYGVKD. The V gene end was trimmed by 4 bases and the J gene end by 7 bases; junction bases not matched to a gene: 3. CDR3 DNA sequence: TGTGCCATCAGTGGCGGGGGTAACGGGGAGCTGTTTTTT. As protein: CAISGGGNGELFF.

The gene calls are TRBV18 and TRBJ2-7, with D perhaps matching TRBD2 (6 bases). This CDR3 is built from 13 residues. V lost 4 bases, J lost 5 bases, and 12 bases lay in between. From germline, CDR1 is KGHSH and CDR2 LQKENI. DNA of the CDR3: TGTGCCAGCTCACTAGGAGGGGATGACGAGCAGTACTTC. Amino acids: CASSLGGDDEQYF.

The chain employs TRBV7-8 and TRBJ1-5; 7 nucleotides align to TRBD1. V lost 5 bases to trimming and J lost 2 bases; unmatched junction nucleotides: 21. Germline V gene sequence: CDR1 SGHVS, CDR2 FQNEAQ. The CDR3 extends over 20 amino acids. CDR3 bases: TGTGCCAGCAGCCCCCAACAGGGGAAGGGGTATCTAGGAGGCAATCAGCCCCAGCATTTT. It specifies CASSPQQGKGYLGGNQPQHF.

J is TRBJ1-1 and V is TRBV19, with 8 positions matching TRBD1. Germline trimming cut 6 bases from V and 3 bases from J; bases unmatched to any gene: 6. This CDR3 contains 14 residues. The germline V gene encodes CDR1 LNHDA and CDR2 SQIVND (reference sequence). The CDR3 here is CASSEGQGDTEAFF. In DNA form, the CDR3 reads TGTGCCAGTAGCGAAGGACAGGGCGACACTGAAGCTTTCTTT. The variable domain in full, with the rest retrieved from reference TRBV19 and TRBJ1-1, is DGGITQSPKYLFRKEGQNVTLSCEQNLNHDAMYWYRQDPGQGLRLIYYSQIVNDFQKGDIAEGYSVSREKKESFPLTVTSAQKNPTAFYLCASSEGQGDTEAFFGQGTRLTVV.

The chain has TRBV4-2 and TRBJ2-3; 12 nucleotides align to TRBD2. V lost 4 bases, J lost 0 bases, and 8 bases stayed unmatched. Germline V gene lookup returns CDR1 LGHNA and CDR2 YNFKEQ. CDR3 size: 18 residues. In nucleotides, the CDR3 is TGTGCCAGCAGCCTCCAGCCCGGGACTAGCGGGAGCACAGATACGCAGTATTTT. Translated: CASSLQPGTSGSTDTQYF.

Regarding this clone: Other DNA sequences in this sample translate to the same CDR3. The chain carries TRBV5-1 and TRBJ1-1; 9 positions agree with TRBD1. This CDR3 comprises 14 residues. The V gene end was trimmed by 3 bases and the J gene end by 4 bases; junction bases not matched to a gene: 4. Germline CDR1 SGHRS, CDR2 YFSETQ. For the CDR3, the DNA is TGCGCCAGCAGCTCGGGACAGGGCGGCACTGAAGCTTTCTTT. Encoded protein: CASSSGQGGTEAFF.

The chain recombines TRBV15 with TRBJ2-7; TRBD2 matches at 7 bases. Looked up from germline, CDR1 is LNHNV and CDR2 is YYDKDF (reference sequence). The CDR3 spans 16 residues. Trimming took 2 bases from V and 0 from J; bases not matched to a gene: 7. The CDR3 region has the DNA TGTGCCACCAGCAGATCACTAGCGCCGAGCTCCTACGAGCAGTACTTC. Amino acid sequence: CATSRSLAPSSYEQYF. Looking up the rest from reference TRBV15 and TRBJ2-7 gives the full variable domain: DAMVIQNPRYQVTQFGKPVTLSCSQTLNHNVMYWYQQKSSQAPKLLFHYYDKDFNNEADTPDNFQSRRPNTSFCFLDIRSPGLGDTAMYLCATSRSLAPSSYEQYFGPGTRLTVT.

The chain uses TRBV11-3 and TRBJ2-7; 8 nucleotides agree with TRBD1. The germline V gene encodes CDR1 SGHNT and CDR2 YENEEA. V gave up 10 bases and J gave up 6 bases; unmatched junction bases: 11. CDR3 length equals 13 residues. CDR3 in amino acids: CATAATGEGEQYF. The CDR3 DNA reads as TGTGCCACAGCGGCGACAGGGGAAGGCGAGCAGTACTTC.

The V call is TRBV27, the J call TRBJ1-2; possibly TRBD1 for D (5 bases). Between the trimmed V and J ends, which lost 1 base and 8 bases, there was a span of 23 bases. Germline V gene lookup returns CDR1 MNHEY and CDR2 SMNVEV (reference sequence). The CDR3 is 17 residues long. Here the CDR3 reads CASSLYSGGAGRGGYTF. The CDR3 DNA reads TGTGCCAGCAGTTTATATAGTGGCGGGGCAGGCCGAGGGGGCTACACCTTC.

The CDR3, as DNA: TGTGCCAGCAGGACAGGTTTCGAGATCACAGATACGCAGTATTTT. This codes for CASRTGFEITDTQYF. The chain employs TRBV6-1 and TRBJ2-3; D may be TRBD1 (6 bases). V was clipped by 6 bases and J by 2 bases, with 15 bases between them. The CDR3 spans 15 residues. The V gene's germline CDR1 is MNHNS and CDR2 SASEGT.

This chain connects TRBV5-1 to TRBJ2-3; weak D call: TRBD1 (5 bases). The germline V and J ends were trimmed by 1 base and 2 bases, with 11 bases remaining between them. The CDR3 runs 15 residues. Germline CDR1 is SGHRS and CDR2 is YFSETQ. Here the CDR3 DNA reads TGCGCCAGCAGCTTGAGGACATCCGACACAGATACGCAGTATTTT. It translates to CASSLRTSDTDTQYF.

The CDR3 loop is CASSLGSSGGPVAKNIQYF. The CDR3 DNA reads as TGCGCCAGCAGCTTGGGGTCTAGCGGGGGCCCAGTCGCCAAAAACATTCAGTACTTC. The chain combines TRBV5-1 with TRBJ2-4, with TRBD2 identical over 10 bases. CDR1 SGHRS and CDR2 YFSETQ come from the germline V gene. Trimming took 0 bases from V and 1 from J; bases not matched to a gene: 10. CDR3 length: 19 residues. Filled out from reference TRBV5-1 and TRBJ2-4, the complete variable domain reads KAGVTQTPRYLIKTRGQQVTLSCSPISGHRSVSWYQQTPGQGLQFLFEYFSETQRNKGNFPGRFSGRQFSNSRSEMNVSTLELGDSALYLCASSLGSSGGPVAKNIQYFGAGTRLSVL.